This T cell receptor (beta chain) was identified during a study of blood T cells in healthy people across ages. It was with a sample-barcoded 5' primer and a J-beta primer mix that a second PCR of roughly 7 to 12 cycles was run. A template-switch adaptor with 12 random nucleotides tagged each cDNA molecule. TCRdb recomputed calls from the 5' RACE reads with MiXCR, one row per CDR3 protein. Here the sample spans about 1.4 million distinct CDR3 sequences, roughly 59% being singletons. V dropped 5 bases and J dropped 5; count of bases not matched to a gene: 10. Germline assignment: CDR1 DFQATT and CDR2 SNEGSKA (reference sequence). CDR3 length: 17 residues. This clonotype was picked up a small number of times. A minimum of 6 micrograms of total RNA was extracted per sample.

Sequenced sample: blood. The clonotype comes from a man younger than 35 in good health. This sequence joins TRBV20-1 and TRBJ2-1; 15 bases agree with TRBD2. The DNA of the CDR3 is TGCAGTGCTCCTTACGGACTAGCGGGAGGGTCCCACAATGAGCAGTTCTTC. Amino acids: CSAPYGLAGGSHNEQFF.